Each of the 19 T cell receptor beta chains below was sequenced from the same sample in a study of blood T cell repertoires in COVID-19. The assay was immunoSEQ multiplex PCR, and TCRdb's table has in-frame clones only and misses some. The table has 200,000 to 250,000 clones, about 79% seen once. Specimen: peripheral blood. Receptors originate from a man in his fifties with active or convalescent COVID-19.

The chain links TRBV11-2 to TRBJ2-2; TRBD2 agrees at 14 bases. V lost 4 bases, J lost 6 bases, and 4 bases stayed unmatched. CDR1 and CDR2 from the germline V gene are SGHAT and FQNNGV. CDR3 length equals 16 residues. CDR3 amino acids: CASSSGLAGGPGELFF. DNA of the CDR3: TGTGCCAGCAGCTCTGGACTAGCGGGAGGCCCCGGGGAGCTGTTTTTT.

This rearrangement joins TRBV7-9 to TRBJ1-1, with D perhaps TRBD1 (5 bases). CDR1 is SEHNR, CDR2 FQNEAQ, per germline (reference sequence). This CDR3 is built from 15 residues. V lost 1 base, J lost 5 bases, and 14 bases lay in between. The DNA of the CDR3 is TGTGCCAGCAGCTTAGAGCTAGGGGTACGGACTGAAGCTTTCTTT. This gives the protein CASSLELGVRTEAFF.

J is TRBJ2-7 and V is TRBV7-9; TRBD2 agrees at 13 bases. With V trimmed by 3 bases and J by 6 bases, 2 bases remained unmatched. Per germline, CDR1 SEHNR and CDR2 FQNEAQ (reference sequence). The CDR3 covers 14 residues. CDR3: CASSLRLAGGEQYF. The CDR3, as DNA: TGTGCCAGCAGCTTGCGACTAGCGGGAGGCGAGCAGTACTTC.

The CDR3 protein is CATSRDLHSSYEQYF. The CDR3 DNA reads as TGTGCCACCAGCAGAGATCTACACAGCTCCTACGAGCAGTACTTC. The chain combines TRBV15 with TRBJ2-7; D remains ambiguous. This CDR3 has 15 amino acids. The germline V gene has CDR1 LNHNV and CDR2 YYDKDF (reference sequence). V dropped 0 bases and J dropped 0 bases, with 9 bases sitting between them.

There are a few counts of this clone. The V call is TRBV19, the J call TRBJ2-5, with D tentatively TRBD2 (6 bases). Germline CDR1 reads LNHDA; CDR2 reads SQIVND (reference sequence). Trimming removed 9 bases at V and 3 bases at J, with 14 bases between. This CDR3 comprises 13 residues. In nucleotides, the CDR3 is TGTGCCAGCGCCCGGGAGCGTGAAGAGACCCAGTACTTC. Protein product: CASAREREETQYF.

The chain carries TRBV11-2 and TRBJ2-2; 8 bases align to TRBD1. CDR3 length: 14 amino acids. Germline values: CDR1 SGHAT, CDR2 FQNNGV. Unmatched junction bases numbered 3, after V lost 2 bases and J lost 7 bases. The CDR3 DNA is TGTGCCAGCAGCTTAATAGACAGGGGCGGGGAGCTGTTTTTT. This encodes CASSLIDRGGELFF.

The CDR3 sequence: CASRNQGLGQGSGGYTF. The CDR3 DNA reads as TGTGCCAGCAGGAACCAGGGGCTAGGACAGGGGAGTGGGGGCTACACCTTC. The chain combines TRBV28 with TRBJ1-2; 9 bases match TRBD1. J was trimmed by 8 bases and V by 6 bases; bases with no gene match: 19. CDR1 MDHEN and CDR2 SYDVKM come from the germline V gene. CDR3 length: 17 amino acids.

J is TRBJ2-7 and V is TRBV7-9; weak D call: TRBD1 (5 bases). Trimming pared 3 bases from V and 6 bases from J, leaving 12 bases between. The length of the CDR3 is 13 residues. Germline V gene lookup returns CDR1 SEHNR and CDR2 FQNEAQ (reference sequence). CDR3 DNA: TGTGCCAGCAGCTTCGTGCAGGGCGGCGAGCAGTACGTC. This sequence encodes CASSFVQGGEQYV.

The gene calls are TRBV4-3 and TRBJ1-6, with 7 bases aligning to TRBD1. V lost 6 bases, J lost 1 base, and 9 bases stayed unmatched. The CDR3 spans 17 residues. CDR1 LGHNA and CDR2 YSLEER come from the germline V gene. The CDR3 is CASSRQGGRSYNSPLHF. Here the CDR3 DNA reads TGCGCCAGCAGTCGACAGGGCGGCCGGTCCTATAATTCACCCCTCCACTTT.

The chain has TRBV25-1 and TRBJ2-7, with 7 bases identical to TRBD2. CDR3 length: 13 residues. J gave up 6 bases and V 8 bases, and 10 bases lay outside the gene matches. Germline V gives CDR1 MGHDK, CDR2 SYGVNS. CDR3 DNA: TGTGCCAGCCTTCCCTGGGGGGAGGGCGAGCAGTACGTC. It codes for CASLPWGEGEQYV.

This chain joins TRBV7-2 and TRBJ1-2; TRBD1 matches 10 bases. V lost 4 bases, J lost 3 bases, and 5 bases stayed unmatched. This CDR3 has 15 residues. Germline values: CDR1 SGHTA, CDR2 FQGNSA. This chain's CDR3 is CASSYRGQGDYGYTF. The DNA of the CDR3 is TGTGCCAGCAGCTACCGAGGACAGGGGGACTATGGCTACACCTTC.

Notes on this clone: The sample contains more than one DNA sequence encoding this CDR3. The chain recombines TRBV3-1 (or the pseudogene TRBV3-2) with TRBJ1-4, with a tentative D call TRBD1 (6 bases). V gave up 4 bases and J gave up 5 bases, with 8 bases separating them. The CDR3 totals 13 residues. Germline V gene lookup returns CDR1 LGHDT and CDR2 YNNKEL (reference sequence). CDR3 region: CASSPQGNEKLFF. The CDR3 DNA sequence: TGTGCCAGCAGCCCCCAGGGGAATGAAAAACTGTTTTTT.

This clone occurred once. J is TRBJ2-7 and V is TRBV4-3; the D gene is possibly TRBD2 (6 bases). The V end lost 2 bases, the J end lost 5 bases, and 19 bases lay between the germline ends. Germline CDR1 LGHNA, CDR2 YSLEER. The CDR3 is made up of 16 amino acids. CDR3 in amino acids: CASSQYSGLLSDEQYF. CDR3 sequence (DNA): TGCGCCAGCAGCCAATACTCGGGACTTTTGTCCGACGAGCAGTACTTC.

This sequence joins TRBV7-9 and TRBJ2-3; tentatively, D is TRBD2 (5 bases). V was pared by 1 base and J by 5 bases, with 13 bases between. The germline gives CDR1 SEHNR, CDR2 FQNEAQ (reference sequence). The CDR3 contains 15 residues. In DNA, the CDR3 is TGTGCCAGCAGCTTAGGATCGGCGGGTGGAGATACGCAGTATTTT. It is translated as CASSLGSAGGDTQYF.

This chain links TRBV28 with TRBJ1-3; D remains ambiguous. The CDR3 consists of 14 residues. V lost 10 bases and J lost 0, with 13 bases in between. Germline V gene lookup returns CDR1 MDHEN and CDR2 SYDVKM. The CDR3 DNA follows: TGTGCCACCAGCCCTGCAGTCTCTGGAAACACCATATATTTT. Amino acid sequence: CATSPAVSGNTIYF. Full variable domain (outside the CDR3, taken from reference TRBV28 and TRBJ1-3): DVKVTQSSRYLVKRTGEKVFLECVQDMDHENMFWYRQDPGLGLRLIYFSYDVKMKEKGDIPEGYSVSREKKERFSLILESASTNQTSMYLCATSPAVSGNTIYFGEGSWLTVV.

V usage is TRBV21-1 and J usage is TRBJ2-7; the tabulated D call, TRBD2, remains unverified against the DNA. TRBV21-1 is assigned pseudogene status. This CDR3 has 14 amino acids. This CDR3 reads CASSTPGGRGEQYV. The CDR3 DNA follows: TGTGCCAGCAGCACCCCGGGTGGCCGAGGAGAGCAGTACGTC.

The chain recombines TRBV29-1 with TRBJ2-2, with TRBD2 identical over 10 bases. In germline, CDR1 is SQVTM, CDR2 ANQGSEA. The CDR3 sequence is 15 residues long. J lost 7 bases, V lost 4 bases, and 9 bases had no gene match. The CDR3 loop is CSVVASGRGIGELFF. The CDR3 nucleotides read TGCAGCGTTGTTGCTAGCGGGAGAGGAATCGGGGAGCTGTTTTTT.

V is TRBV4-3 and J is TRBJ2-1; 9 nucleotides align to TRBD1. The CDR3 is made up of 16 amino acids. The V segment lost 2 bases and the J segment 4 bases; nucleotides outside the gene matches: 6. Per germline, CDR1 LGHNA and CDR2 YSLEER. CDR3 protein: CASSQRHGQGYNEQFF. CDR3 in DNA: TGCGCCAGCAGCCAACGTCATGGACAGGGGTACAATGAGCAGTTCTTC.

The chain recombines TRBV7-9 with TRBJ2-5; 7 bases match TRBD1. Germline assignment: CDR1 SEHNR and CDR2 FQNEAQ (reference sequence). With 5 bases clipped from V and 3 bases from J, the junction kept 9 bases outside the gene matches. The CDR3 consists of 15 residues. The CDR3 here is CASSPRIGTEETQYF. The CDR3 DNA follows: TGTGCCAGCAGCCCTAGGATAGGGACAGAAGAGACCCAGTACTTC.